This record looks at one T cell receptor beta chain sequence and its context. What it recognizes is unknown. The data belong to a study of cytomegalovirus exposure and HLA in healthy donors. Overall study context: Within an early data release were approximately 85 million unique TCRs drawn from HLA-typed donors.

The CDR3 contains 12 residues. Germline-derived CDR1 and CDR2 are SGHDN and FVKESK. Trimming stripped 4 bases from V and 5 bases from J, with 9 bases between. The PCR ran on 60 Vbeta and 13 Jbeta primers. Using immunoSEQ multiplex PCR, the repertoire was profiled, and TCRdb retains in-frame clones only, with some absent. The table records tens of thousands of clones, over 75% of them present only once. Findings and caveats of the study: About 90% or about 30% of the time was how often most TCR beta V segments were productive, according to an earlier analysis. The authors later found HLA-associated TCR beta chains more clonally expanded than equally common others.

Sequenced: PBMCs. This clonotype was sampled from a male donor in good health and CMV-seronegative. The rearrangement links TRBV14 to TRBJ2-7, with a weak D call TRBD1 (5 bases). The CDR3 nucleotides read TGTGCCAGCAGCCTGGGGCTCGACGAGCAGTACTTC. This sequence encodes CASSLGLDEQYF.